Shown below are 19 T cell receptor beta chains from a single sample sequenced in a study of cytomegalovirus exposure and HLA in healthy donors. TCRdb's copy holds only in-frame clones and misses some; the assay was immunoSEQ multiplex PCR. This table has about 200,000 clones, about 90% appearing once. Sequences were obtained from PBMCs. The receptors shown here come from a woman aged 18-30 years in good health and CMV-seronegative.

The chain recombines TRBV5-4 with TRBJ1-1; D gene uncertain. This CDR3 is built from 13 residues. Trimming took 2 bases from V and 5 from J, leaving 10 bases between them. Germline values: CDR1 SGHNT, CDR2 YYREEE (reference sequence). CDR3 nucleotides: TGTGCCAGCAGCTTAGAGGAGGGAACTGAAGCTTTCTTT. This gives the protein CASSLEEGTEAFF.

CDR3 DNA sequence: TGTGCCAGCAGCCTAAACGAGGGTATATCTGAAGCTTTCTTT. Its translation is CASSLNEGISEAFF. J is TRBJ1-1 and V is TRBV7-4; D gene ambiguous. V lost 5 bases and J lost 6, with 16 bases in between. Germline lookup yields CDR1 SGHVT and CDR2 SQSDAQ. The CDR3 is 14 amino acids. Full variable domain (remainder filled in from reference TRBV7-4 and TRBJ1-1): GAGVSQSPRYKVAKRGRDVALRCDSISGHVTLYWYRQTLGQGSEVLTYSQSDAQRDKSGRPSGRFSAERPERSVSTLKIQRTEQGDSAVYLCASSLNEGISEAFFGQGTRLTVV.

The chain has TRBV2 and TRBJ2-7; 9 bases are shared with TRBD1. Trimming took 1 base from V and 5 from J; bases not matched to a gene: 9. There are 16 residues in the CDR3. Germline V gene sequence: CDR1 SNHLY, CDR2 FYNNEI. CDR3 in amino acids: CASSEGFMGQGDEQYF. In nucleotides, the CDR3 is TGTGCCAGCAGTGAAGGTTTCATGGGACAGGGAGACGAGCAGTACTTC.

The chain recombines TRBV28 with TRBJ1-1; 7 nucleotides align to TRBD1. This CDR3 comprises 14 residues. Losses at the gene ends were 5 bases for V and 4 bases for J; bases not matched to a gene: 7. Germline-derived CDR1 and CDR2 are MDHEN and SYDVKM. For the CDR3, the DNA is TGTGCCAGCAGTCGCCGATACAGGGGCACTGAAGCTTTCTTT. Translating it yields CASSRRYRGTEAFF. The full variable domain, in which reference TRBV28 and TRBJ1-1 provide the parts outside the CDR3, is DVKVTQSSRYLVKRTGEKVFLECVQDMDHENMFWYRQDPGLGLRLIYFSYDVKMKEKGDIPEGYSVSREKKERFSLILESASTNQTSMYLCASSRRYRGTEAFFGQGTRLTVV.

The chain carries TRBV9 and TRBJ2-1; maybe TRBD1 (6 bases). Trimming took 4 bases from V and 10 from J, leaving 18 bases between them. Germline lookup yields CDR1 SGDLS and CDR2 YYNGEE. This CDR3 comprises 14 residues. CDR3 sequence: CASSSRDTLLEQFF. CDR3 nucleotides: TGTGCCAGCAGCAGCCGGGACACCCTTCTCGAGCAGTTCTTC.

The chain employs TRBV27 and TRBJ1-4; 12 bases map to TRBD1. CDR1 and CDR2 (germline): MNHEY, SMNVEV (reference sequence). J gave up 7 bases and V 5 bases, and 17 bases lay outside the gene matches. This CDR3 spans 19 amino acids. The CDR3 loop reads CASSPSTGQGAPLAEKLFF. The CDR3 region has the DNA TGTGCCAGCAGTCCTTCAACGGGACAGGGGGCTCCGCTGGCTGAAAAACTGTTTTTT.

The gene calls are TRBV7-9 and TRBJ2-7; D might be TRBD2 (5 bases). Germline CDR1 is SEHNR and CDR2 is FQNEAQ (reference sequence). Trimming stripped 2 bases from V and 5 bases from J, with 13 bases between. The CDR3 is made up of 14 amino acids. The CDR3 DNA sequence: TGTGCCAGCAGCTTAAGTGTATCGCGGGACGAGCAGTACTTC. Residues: CASSLSVSRDEQYF. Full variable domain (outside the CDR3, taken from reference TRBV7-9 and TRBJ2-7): DTGVSQNPRHKITKRGQNVTFRCDPISEHNRLYWYRQTLGQGPEFLTYFQNEAQLEKSRLLSDRFSAERPKGSFSTLEIQRTEQGDSAMYLCASSLSVSRDEQYFGPGTRLTVT.

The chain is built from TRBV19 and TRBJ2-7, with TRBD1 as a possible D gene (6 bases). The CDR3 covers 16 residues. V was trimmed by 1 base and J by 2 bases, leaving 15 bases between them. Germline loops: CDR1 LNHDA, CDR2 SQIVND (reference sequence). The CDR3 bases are TGTGCCAGTAGTATAGCAAGAGGCGGACAGCCCTACGAGCAGTACTTC. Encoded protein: CASSIARGGQPYEQYF.

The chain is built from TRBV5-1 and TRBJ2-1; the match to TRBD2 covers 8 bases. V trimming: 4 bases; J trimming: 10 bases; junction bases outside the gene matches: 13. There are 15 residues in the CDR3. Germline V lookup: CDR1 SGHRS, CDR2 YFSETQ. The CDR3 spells CASSPPGLGSREQFF. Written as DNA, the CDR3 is TGCGCCAGCAGCCCGCCGGGACTAGGGTCCAGGGAGCAGTTCTTC.

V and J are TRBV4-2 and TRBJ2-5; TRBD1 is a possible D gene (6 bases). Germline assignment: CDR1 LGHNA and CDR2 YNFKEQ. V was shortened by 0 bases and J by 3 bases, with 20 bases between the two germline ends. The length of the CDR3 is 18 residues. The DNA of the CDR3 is TGTGCCAGCAGCCAAGATAATCGAGATCAGGGGCGCGAAGAGACCCAGTACTTC. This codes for CASSQDNRDQGREETQYF.

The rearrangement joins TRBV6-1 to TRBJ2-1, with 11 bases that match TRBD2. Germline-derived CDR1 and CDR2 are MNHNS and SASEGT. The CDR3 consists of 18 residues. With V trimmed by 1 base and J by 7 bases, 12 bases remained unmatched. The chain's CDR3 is CASSEVSRLAGRSNEQFF. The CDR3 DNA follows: TGTGCCAGCAGTGAAGTATCACGACTAGCGGGACGATCAAATGAGCAGTTCTTC.

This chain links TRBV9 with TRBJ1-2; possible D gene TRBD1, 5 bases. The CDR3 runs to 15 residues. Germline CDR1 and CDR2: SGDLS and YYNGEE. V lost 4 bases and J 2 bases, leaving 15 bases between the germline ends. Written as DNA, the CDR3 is TGTGCCAGCAGCCTCAAACAGGAGACGAACTATGGCTACACCTTC. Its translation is CASSLKQETNYGYTF.

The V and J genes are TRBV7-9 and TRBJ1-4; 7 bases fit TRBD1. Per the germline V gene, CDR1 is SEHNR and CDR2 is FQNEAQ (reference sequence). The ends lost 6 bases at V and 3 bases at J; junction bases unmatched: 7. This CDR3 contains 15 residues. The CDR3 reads CASRTGAGSNEKLFF. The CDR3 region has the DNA TGTGCCAGCAGAACAGGGGCGGGATCTAATGAAAAACTGTTTTTT.

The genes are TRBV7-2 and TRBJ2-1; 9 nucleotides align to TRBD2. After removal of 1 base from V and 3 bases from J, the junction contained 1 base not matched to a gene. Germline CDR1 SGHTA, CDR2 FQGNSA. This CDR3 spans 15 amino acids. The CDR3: CASSLGSGSYNEQFF. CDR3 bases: TGTGCCAGCAGCTTAGGTAGCGGGAGCTACAATGAGCAGTTCTTC. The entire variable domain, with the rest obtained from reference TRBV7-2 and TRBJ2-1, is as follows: GAGVSQSPSNKVTEKGKDVELRCDPISGHTALYWYRQSLGQGLEFLIYFQGNSAPDKSGLPSDRFSAERTGGSVSTLTIQRTQQEDSAVYLCASSLGSGSYNEQFFGPGTRLTVL.

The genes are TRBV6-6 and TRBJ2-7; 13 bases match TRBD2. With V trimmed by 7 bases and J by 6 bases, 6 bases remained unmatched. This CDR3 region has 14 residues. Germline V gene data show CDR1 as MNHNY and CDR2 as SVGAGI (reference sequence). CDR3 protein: CASKGTSGIGEQYF. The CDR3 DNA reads TGTGCCAGCAAAGGGACTAGCGGGATAGGCGAGCAGTACTTC.

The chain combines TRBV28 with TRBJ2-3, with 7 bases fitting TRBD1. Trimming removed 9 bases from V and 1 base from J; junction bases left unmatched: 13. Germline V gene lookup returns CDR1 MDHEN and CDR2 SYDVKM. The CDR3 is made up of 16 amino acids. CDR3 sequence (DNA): TGTGCCAGTCCTCCGGGACAGTGGCGAGGCACAGATACGCAGTATTTT. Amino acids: CASPPGQWRGTDTQYF. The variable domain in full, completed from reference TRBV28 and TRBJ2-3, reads DVKVTQSSRYLVKRTGEKVFLECVQDMDHENMFWYRQDPGLGLRLIYFSYDVKMKEKGDIPEGYSVSREKKERFSLILESASTNQTSMYLCASPPGQWRGTDTQYFGPGTRLTVL.

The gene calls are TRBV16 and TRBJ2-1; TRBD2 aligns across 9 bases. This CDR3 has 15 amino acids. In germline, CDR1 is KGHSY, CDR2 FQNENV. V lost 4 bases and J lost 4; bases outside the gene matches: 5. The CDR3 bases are TGTGCCAGCAGCCTACTAGCGGGTTCTTACAATGAGCAGTTCTTC. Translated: CASSLLAGSYNEQFF.

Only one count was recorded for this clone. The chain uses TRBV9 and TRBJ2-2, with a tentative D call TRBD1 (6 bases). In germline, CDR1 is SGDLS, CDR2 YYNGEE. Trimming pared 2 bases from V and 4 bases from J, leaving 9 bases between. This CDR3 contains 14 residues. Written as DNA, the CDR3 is TGTGCCAGCAGCGTGGACAGTGCCACCGGGGAGCTGTTTTTT. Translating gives CASSVDSATGELFF.

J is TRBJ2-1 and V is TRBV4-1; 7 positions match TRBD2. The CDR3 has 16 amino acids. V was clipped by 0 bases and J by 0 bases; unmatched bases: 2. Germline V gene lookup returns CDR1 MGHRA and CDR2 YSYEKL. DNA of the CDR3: TGCGCCAGCAGCCAAGAACGCGGGAGCTCCTACAATGAGCAGTTCTTC. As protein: CASSQERGSSYNEQFF.